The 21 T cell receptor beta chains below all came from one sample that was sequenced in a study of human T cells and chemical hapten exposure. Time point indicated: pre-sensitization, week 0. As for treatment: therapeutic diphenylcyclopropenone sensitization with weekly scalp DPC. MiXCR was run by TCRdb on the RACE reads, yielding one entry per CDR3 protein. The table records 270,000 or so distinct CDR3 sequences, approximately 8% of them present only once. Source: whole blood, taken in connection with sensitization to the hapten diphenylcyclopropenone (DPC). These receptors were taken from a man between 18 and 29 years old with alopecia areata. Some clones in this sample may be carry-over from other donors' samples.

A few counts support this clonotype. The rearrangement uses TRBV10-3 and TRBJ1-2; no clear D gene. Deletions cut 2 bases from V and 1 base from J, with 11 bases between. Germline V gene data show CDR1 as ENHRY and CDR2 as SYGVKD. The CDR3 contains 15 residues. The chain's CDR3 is CAISEGGGSNYGYTF. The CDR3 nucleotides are TGTGCCATCAGTGAGGGAGGAGGCAGTAACTATGGCTACACCTTC.

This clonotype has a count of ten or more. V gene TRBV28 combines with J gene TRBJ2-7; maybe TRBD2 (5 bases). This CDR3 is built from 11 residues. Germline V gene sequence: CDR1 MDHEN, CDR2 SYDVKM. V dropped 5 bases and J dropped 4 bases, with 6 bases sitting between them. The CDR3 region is CASSDYYEQYF. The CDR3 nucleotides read TGTGCCAGCAGTGACTATTACGAGCAGTACTTC.

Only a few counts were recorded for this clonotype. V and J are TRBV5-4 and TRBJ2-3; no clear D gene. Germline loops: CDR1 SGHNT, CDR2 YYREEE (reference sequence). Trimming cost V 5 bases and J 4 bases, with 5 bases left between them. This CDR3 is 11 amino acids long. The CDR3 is CASSASDTQYF. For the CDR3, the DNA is TGTGCCAGCAGTGCGTCAGATACGCAGTATTTT. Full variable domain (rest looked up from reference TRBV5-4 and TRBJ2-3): ETGVTQSPTHLIKTRGQQVTLRCSSQSGHNTVSWYQQALGQGPQFIFQYYREEENGRGNFPPRFSGLQFPNYSSELNVNALELDDSALYLCASSASDTQYFGPGTRLTVL.

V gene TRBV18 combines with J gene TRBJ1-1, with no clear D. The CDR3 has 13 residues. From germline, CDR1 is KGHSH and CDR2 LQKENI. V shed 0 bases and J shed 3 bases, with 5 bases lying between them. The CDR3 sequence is CASSPPLDTEAFF. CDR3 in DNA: TGTGCCAGCTCACCACCTCTGGACACTGAAGCTTTCTTT. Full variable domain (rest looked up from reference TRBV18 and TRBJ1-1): NAGVMQNPRHLVRRRGQEARLRCSPMKGHSHVYWYRQLPEEGLKFMVYLQKENIIDESGMPKERFSAEFPKEGPSILRIQQVVRGDSAAYFCASSPPLDTEAFFGQGTRLTVV.

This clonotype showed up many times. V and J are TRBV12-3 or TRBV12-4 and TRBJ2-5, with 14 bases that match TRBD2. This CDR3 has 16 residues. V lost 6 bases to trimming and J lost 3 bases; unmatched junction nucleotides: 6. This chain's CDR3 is CASSPGTSGSKETQYF. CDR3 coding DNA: TGTGCCAGCAGCCCTGGGACTAGCGGGAGTAAAGAGACCCAGTACTTC.

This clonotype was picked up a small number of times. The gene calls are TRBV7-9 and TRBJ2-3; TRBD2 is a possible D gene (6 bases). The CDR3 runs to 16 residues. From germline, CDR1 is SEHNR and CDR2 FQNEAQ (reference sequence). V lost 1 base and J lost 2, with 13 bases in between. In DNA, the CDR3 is TGTGCCAGCAGCTTAGATAGAGGAGGGCTCACAGATACGCAGTATTTT. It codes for CASSLDRGGLTDTQYF.

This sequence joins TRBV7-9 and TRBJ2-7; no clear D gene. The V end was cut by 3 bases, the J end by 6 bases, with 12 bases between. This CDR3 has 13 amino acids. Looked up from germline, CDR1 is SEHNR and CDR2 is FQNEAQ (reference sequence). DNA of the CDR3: TGTGCCAGCAGCTTTGGGCGACTTGGCGAGCAGTACGTC. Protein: CASSFGRLGEQYV.

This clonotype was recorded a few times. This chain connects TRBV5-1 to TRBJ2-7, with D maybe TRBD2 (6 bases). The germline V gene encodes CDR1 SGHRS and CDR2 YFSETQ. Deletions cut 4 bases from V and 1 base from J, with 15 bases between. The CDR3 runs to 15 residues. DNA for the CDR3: TGCGCCAGCAGCGCCCGGGACTTTCCGTCCTACGAGCAGTACGTC. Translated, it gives CASSARDFPSYEQYV.

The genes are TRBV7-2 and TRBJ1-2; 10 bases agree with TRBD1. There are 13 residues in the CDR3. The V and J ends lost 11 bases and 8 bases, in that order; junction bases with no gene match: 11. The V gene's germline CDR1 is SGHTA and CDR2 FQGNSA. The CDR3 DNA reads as TGTGCCGAGGAGGGACAGGGGACGAGAGGCTACACCTTC. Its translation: CAEEGQGTRGYTF.

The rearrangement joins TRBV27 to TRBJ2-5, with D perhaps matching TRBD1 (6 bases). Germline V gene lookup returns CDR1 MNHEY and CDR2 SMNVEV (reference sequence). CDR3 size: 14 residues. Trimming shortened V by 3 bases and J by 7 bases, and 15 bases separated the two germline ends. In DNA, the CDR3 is TGTGCCAGCAGTTTGGGGACACAAAGGGGGACCCAGTACTTC. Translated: CASSLGTQRGTQYF.

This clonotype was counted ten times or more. CDR3 region: CSVNLAGVYNEQFF. CDR3 coding DNA: TGCAGCGTCAACCTAGCGGGGGTCTACAATGAGCAGTTCTTC. The chain recombines TRBV29-1 with TRBJ2-1; 10 bases match TRBD2. V was pared by 6 bases and J by 3 bases, with 5 bases of the junction left unmatched. The CDR3 runs to 14 residues. CDR1 and CDR2 from the germline V gene are SQVTM and ANQGSEA.

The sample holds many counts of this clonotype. The CDR3, as DNA: TGTGCCAGCAGCTCAAACTATCGGGGGATCCGGAACACTGAAGCTTTCTTT. Protein product: CASSSNYRGIRNTEAFF. The V gene is TRBV7-2, the J gene TRBJ1-1; a possible D gene is TRBD1 (5 bases). Germline assignment: CDR1 SGHTA and CDR2 FQGNSA. The CDR3 is 17 residues long. Deletions cut 4 bases from V and 1 base from J, with 19 bases between.

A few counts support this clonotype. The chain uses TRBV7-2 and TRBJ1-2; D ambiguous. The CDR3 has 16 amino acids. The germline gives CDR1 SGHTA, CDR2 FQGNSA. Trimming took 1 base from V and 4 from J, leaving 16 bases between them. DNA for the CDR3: TGTGCCAGCAGCTTAGAGGTGGGCCGGCGGATCTATGGCTACACCTTC. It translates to CASSLEVGRRIYGYTF. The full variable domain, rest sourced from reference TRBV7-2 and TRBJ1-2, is GAGVSQSPSNKVTEKGKDVELRCDPISGHTALYWYRQSLGQGLEFLIYFQGNSAPDKSGLPSDRFSAERTGGSVSTLTIQRTQQEDSAVYLCASSLEVGRRIYGYTFGSGTRLTVV.

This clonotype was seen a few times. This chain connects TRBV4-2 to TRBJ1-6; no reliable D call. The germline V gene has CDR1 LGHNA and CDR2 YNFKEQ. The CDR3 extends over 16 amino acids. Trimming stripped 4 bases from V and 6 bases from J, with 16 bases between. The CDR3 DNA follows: TGTGCCAGCAGCCCAAAGCAAGGAGAATTTAATTCACCCCTCCACTTT. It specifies CASSPKQGEFNSPLHF.

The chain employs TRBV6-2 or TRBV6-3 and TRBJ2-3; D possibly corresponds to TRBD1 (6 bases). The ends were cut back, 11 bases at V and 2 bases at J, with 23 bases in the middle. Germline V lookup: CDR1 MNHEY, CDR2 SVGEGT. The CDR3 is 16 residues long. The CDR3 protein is CAALGHPESSTDTQYF. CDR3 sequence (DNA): TGTGCCGCCCTGGGACATCCCGAATCTTCCACAGATACGCAGTATTTT.

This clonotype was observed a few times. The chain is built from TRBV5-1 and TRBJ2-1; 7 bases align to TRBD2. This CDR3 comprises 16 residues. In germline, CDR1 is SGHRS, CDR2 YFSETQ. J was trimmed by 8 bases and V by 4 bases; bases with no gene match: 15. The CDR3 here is CASSDPLPGGSYEQFF. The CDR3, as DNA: TGCGCCAGCAGCGACCCCCTCCCGGGGGGATCGTATGAGCAGTTCTTC.

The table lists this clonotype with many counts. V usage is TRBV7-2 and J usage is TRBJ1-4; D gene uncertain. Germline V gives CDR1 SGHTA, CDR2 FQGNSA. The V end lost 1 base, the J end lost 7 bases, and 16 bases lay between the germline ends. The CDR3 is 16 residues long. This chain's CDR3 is CASSLGQNLNGEKLFF. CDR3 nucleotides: TGTGCCAGCAGCTTAGGTCAAAACCTTAATGGTGAAAAACTGTTTTTT.

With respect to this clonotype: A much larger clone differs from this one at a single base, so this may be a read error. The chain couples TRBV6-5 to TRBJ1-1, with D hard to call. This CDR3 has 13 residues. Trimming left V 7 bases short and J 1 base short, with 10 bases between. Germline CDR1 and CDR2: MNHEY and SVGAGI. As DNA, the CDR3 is TGTGCCAGCACCCCGCCAGGGAACACTGAAGCTTTCTTT. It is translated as CASTPPGNTEAFF.

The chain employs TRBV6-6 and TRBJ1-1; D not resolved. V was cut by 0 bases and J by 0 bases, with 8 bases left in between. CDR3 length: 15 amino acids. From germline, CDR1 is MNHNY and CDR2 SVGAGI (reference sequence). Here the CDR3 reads CASSYSTAMNTEAFF. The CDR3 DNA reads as TGTGCCAGCAGTTACTCAACGGCCATGAACACTGAAGCTTTCTTT.

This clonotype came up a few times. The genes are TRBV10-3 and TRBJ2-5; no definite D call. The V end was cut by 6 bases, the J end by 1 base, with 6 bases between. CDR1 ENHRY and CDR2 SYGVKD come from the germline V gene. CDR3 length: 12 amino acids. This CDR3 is CAIRASQETQYF. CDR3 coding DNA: TGTGCCATCAGGGCCAGCCAAGAGACCCAGTACTTC.

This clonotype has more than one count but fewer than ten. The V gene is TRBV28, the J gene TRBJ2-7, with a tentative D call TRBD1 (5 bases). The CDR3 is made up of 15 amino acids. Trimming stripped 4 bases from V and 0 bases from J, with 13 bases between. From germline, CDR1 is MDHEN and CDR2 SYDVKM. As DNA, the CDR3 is TGTGCCAGCAGTTCTCGGACAAGACTCTCCTACGAGCAGTACTTC. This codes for CASSSRTRLSYEQYF.